This T cell receptor (beta chain) was sequenced in a study of shared clonotypes between healthy human individuals. Study-level results: Researchers found naive subsets generally carried larger estimated richness than memory subsets. Rarefaction showed that sequencing of sorted subsets was incomplete (despite large depth).

The CDR3 spans 14 residues. Between the trimmed V and J ends, which lost 0 bases and 9 bases, there was a span of 13 bases. Germline V CDR1 and CDR2: SGHRS, YFSETQ. As concerns this clone: Its target is unknown.

The repertoire was sequenced with immunoSEQ multiplex PCR; TCRdb's copy has only in-frame clones and lacks some. Seen here are approximately 1,500,000 clones, roughly 97% observed once, and the top ten hold over 1%. Source material: naive CD4+ T cells sorted from blood. Subset of the sample: CD45RA+ positively selected. V usage is TRBV5-1 and J usage is TRBJ2-1; weak D call: TRBD2 (5 bases). The source of this sequence is a young man in good health. Here the CDR3 reads CASSLEGLPGEQFF. In DNA form, the CDR3 reads TGCGCCAGCAGCTTGGAAGGACTCCCCGGTGAGCAGTTCTTC.